The 27 T cell receptor beta chains presented below share a single source sample, sequenced in a study of T-cell memory formation after mild COVID-19. Using its own MiXCR run on the 5' RACE reads, TCRdb lists one record per CDR3 protein. The table shows about 270,000 distinct CDR3 sequences, with around 16% occurring only once. The sequencing sample was made of PBMCs or a T cell subset sorted from them (not recorded which). Receptors were obtained from a man between 18 and 29 years old who had mild COVID-19 (a few samples of this study predate the infection). Cell type and time point are not known.

The rearrangement uses TRBV6-2 or TRBV6-3 and TRBJ2-1, with D unclear. The length of the CDR3 is 12 residues. Trimming removed 8 bases from V and 7 bases from J, with 12 bases in between. The germline V gene has CDR1 MNHEY and CDR2 SVGEGT. In nucleotides, the CDR3 is TGTGCCAGCCGCACGGTTGAAAATGAGCAGTTCTTC. Its translation is CASRTVENEQFF.

Only a few counts were recorded for this clonotype. In DNA, the CDR3 is TGCGCCAGCAGCCAGCCGGGACAGGGGGCGAGTGAAGCTTTCTTT. Translating it yields CASSQPGQGASEAFF. This chain links TRBV5-1 with TRBJ1-1, with 12 bases fitting TRBD1. With 4 bases clipped from V and 7 bases from J, the junction kept 8 bases outside the gene matches. Germline V CDR1 and CDR2: SGHRS, YFSETQ. The CDR3 has 15 residues.

The table lists this clonotype with a few counts. In DNA form, the CDR3 reads TGTGCCATCAGTGAGTCGACGGGGGTGGGAGAGACCCAGTACTTC. It translates to CAISESTGVGETQYF. The chain has TRBV10-3 and TRBJ2-5; maybe TRBD2 (6 bases). Germline V lookup: CDR1 ENHRY, CDR2 SYGVKD. The CDR3 length is 15 residues. The V gene lost 0 bases and the J gene lost 4 bases, with 12 bases spanning the gap.

V gene TRBV7-9 combines with J gene TRBJ2-3; D ambiguous. Germline values: CDR1 SEHNR, CDR2 FQNEAQ (reference sequence). CDR3 length equals 15 residues. The germline V and J ends were trimmed by 5 bases and 6 bases, with 18 bases remaining between them. CDR3 in DNA: TGTGCCAGCAGCCAACTCATCATCGAGTCGGATACGCAGTATTTT. It translates to CASSQLIIESDTQYF.

This clonotype appeared a few times. The gene calls are TRBV28 and TRBJ2-7; D gene ambiguous. This CDR3 is built from 15 residues. The germline V gene encodes CDR1 MDHEN and CDR2 SYDVKM. V lost 5 bases and J lost 0, with 14 bases in between. The CDR3 sequence: CASSQGHPLSYEQYV. The CDR3 region has the DNA TGTGCCAGCAGTCAAGGGCATCCTCTCTCCTACGAGCAGTACGTC.

This clonotype was counted a few times. As DNA, the CDR3 is TGCGCCAGCAGCCCTTCCTTAAGCTCCTATAATTCACCCCTCCACTTT. Its translation: CASSPSLSSYNSPLHF. The chain carries TRBV4-1 and TRBJ1-6; D ambiguous. CDR3 size: 16 residues. Germline assignment: CDR1 MGHRA and CDR2 YSYEKL. V was trimmed by 4 bases and J by 0 bases, leaving 10 bases between them.

The chain is built from TRBV7-2 and TRBJ1-1; no clear D. The V end was cut by 2 bases, the J end by 10 bases, with 14 bases between. CDR1 and CDR2 (germline): SGHTA, FQGNSA. The CDR3 runs 13 residues. DNA for the CDR3: TGTGCCAGCAGCTTACTGGCGGTGTGGGGAGCTTTCTTT. It is translated as CASSLLAVWGAFF.

The rearrangement uses TRBV20-1 and TRBJ2-3; D not certain. Germline CDR1 DFQATT, CDR2 SNEGSKA (reference sequence). The CDR3 has 16 amino acids. Trimming left V 0 bases short and J 0 bases short, with 13 bases between. CDR3 DNA: TGCAGTGCTAGAGAAAACGAACAGATTAGCACAGATACGCAGTATTTT. Protein sequence: CSARENEQISTDTQYF.

This clonotype was picked up a small number of times. V gene TRBV6-5 combines with J gene TRBJ2-5; D perhaps matches TRBD1 (5 bases). CDR1 is MNHEY and CDR2 is SVGAGI in the germline V gene. Deletions cut 5 bases from V and 2 bases from J, with 18 bases between. The CDR3 has 16 amino acids. The CDR3 DNA sequence: TGTGCCAGCAGTCTCCAGGGTGCCGGCCGACAAGAGACCCAGTACTTC. Translation gives CASSLQGAGRQETQYF.

The gene calls are TRBV4-3 and TRBJ2-3; the match to TRBD2 covers 7 bases. V was pared by 3 bases and J by 2 bases, with 11 bases of the junction left unmatched. In germline, CDR1 is LGHNA, CDR2 YSLEER. This CDR3 has 17 residues. The DNA of the CDR3 is TGCGCCAGCAGCCAGAGGACTACGCTAGCGGACACAGATACGCAGTATTTT. It encodes CASSQRTTLADTDTQYF.

This clonotype was observed at least ten times. The chain links TRBV6-5 to TRBJ1-6; possibly TRBD1 for D (5 bases). V lost 6 bases, J lost 4 bases, and 7 bases lay in between. Germline V gives CDR1 MNHEY, CDR2 SVGAGI. CDR3 size: 13 residues. This chain's CDR3 is CASRWGYNSPLHF. The CDR3 nucleotides read TGTGCCAGCAGGTGGGGGTATAATTCACCCCTCCACTTT.

This clonotype was seen repeatedly, ten times or more. The genes are TRBV20-1 and TRBJ2-5; TRBD2 aligns across 8 bases. The CDR3 spans 15 residues. Germline V gene sequence: CDR1 DFQATT, CDR2 SNEGSKA (reference sequence). V shed 6 bases, J shed 1 base, and the junction held 10 bases outside the gene matches. The CDR3 bases are TGCAGTGCCAACGGGGGCGGGGGGACCCAAGAGACCCAGTACTTC. Protein sequence: CSANGGGGTQETQYF.

This clonotype occurred a few times. The chain combines TRBV12-3 or TRBV12-4 with TRBJ2-1, with 11 bases aligning to TRBD1. J gave up 9 bases and V 8 bases, and 6 bases lay outside the gene matches. There are 13 residues in the CDR3. The CDR3 sequence is CASLGQGGGEQFF. In DNA form, the CDR3 reads TGTGCCAGCTTGGGACAGGGGGGAGGTGAGCAGTTCTTC.

This clonotype appeared a few times. J is TRBJ2-7 and V is TRBV7-9; TRBD2 aligns across 7 bases. This CDR3 spans 15 amino acids. After removal of 1 base from V and 0 bases from J, the junction contained 3 bases not matched to a gene. Germline V gives CDR1 SEHNR, CDR2 FQNEAQ (reference sequence). The CDR3 nucleotides read TGTGCCAGCAGCTTAGGAGCGGGAATCTCCTACGAGCAGTACTTC. Translated, it gives CASSLGAGISYEQYF.

This clonotype appeared many times. The junction shows a germline mismatch at one end, possibly a read error. The rearrangement uses TRBV7-3 and TRBJ2-3; D may be TRBD2 (7 bases). This CDR3 is built from 13 residues. Germline assignment: CDR1 SGHTA and CDR2 FQGTGA. The CDR3 spells CASSPGGPDTQYF. DNA of the CDR3: TGCGCCAGCAGCCCCGGGGGGCCAGATACGCAGTATTTT.

This clonotype has ten or more counts. The rearrangement uses TRBV6-5 and TRBJ2-1, with D possibly TRBD1 on 6 matching bases. The ends were cut back, 6 bases at V and 4 bases at J, with 10 bases in the middle. The CDR3 spans 13 residues. Looked up from germline, CDR1 is MNHEY and CDR2 is SVGAGI. Written as DNA, the CDR3 is TGTGCCAGCAGGCACGGACAGTACAATGAGCAGTTCTTC. Protein product: CASRHGQYNEQFF.

This clonotype has just a few counts. V gene TRBV9 combines with J gene TRBJ2-5; TRBD2 matches at 10 bases. The CDR3 runs to 20 residues. Trimming took 0 bases from V and 3 from J; bases not matched to a gene: 17. Germline CDR1 SGDLS, CDR2 YYNGEE. CDR3: CASSVATGSAGTSAKETQYF. CDR3 sequence (DNA): TGTGCCAGCAGCGTAGCTACAGGATCGGCCGGGACTAGCGCGAAAGAGACCCAGTACTTC.

This chain connects TRBV20-1 to TRBJ1-2; D might be TRBD1 (5 bases). This CDR3 spans 15 amino acids. CDR1 and CDR2 (germline): DFQATT, SNEGSKA (reference sequence). Trimming stripped 0 bases from V and 5 bases from J, with 16 bases between. The CDR3 DNA reads TGCAGTGCTAGAGATCTCAGGGAACCGAGGTATGGCTACACCTTC. Protein sequence: CSARDLREPRYGYTF.

The V gene is TRBV5-1, the J gene TRBJ1-5; D perhaps matches TRBD1 (5 bases). In germline, CDR1 is SGHRS, CDR2 YFSETQ. Trimming shortened V by 4 bases and J by 7 bases, and 15 bases separated the two germline ends. The CDR3 spans 14 residues. The DNA of the CDR3 is TGCGCCAGCAGCCCGCGGCCGGGGGGACAGCCCCAGCATTTT. This encodes CASSPRPGGQPQHF. Supplemented by reference TRBV5-1 and TRBJ1-5, the full variable domain reads KAGVTQTPRYLIKTRGQQVTLSCSPISGHRSVSWYQQTPGQGLQFLFEYFSETQRNKGNFPGRFSGRQFSNSRSEMNVSTLELGDSALYLCASSPRPGGQPQHFGDGTRLSIL.

The chain has TRBV27 and TRBJ1-2; 8 nucleotides agree with TRBD1. The germline V gene has CDR1 MNHEY and CDR2 SMNVEV (reference sequence). V shed 3 bases, J shed 7 bases, and the junction held 10 bases outside the gene matches. The length of the CDR3 is 15 residues. CDR3 bases: TGTGCCAGCAGTTTTGAATCGGCAGGGGGCGGTGGCTACACCTTC. It translates to CASSFESAGGGGYTF.

This clonotype was seen more than once but under ten times. The rearrangement uses TRBV6-6 and TRBJ1-1; tentatively, D is TRBD1 (6 bases). Trimming took off 7 bases at V and 3 bases at J, with 15 bases between the two ends. The CDR3 loop spans 14 amino acids. The germline CDR1 and CDR2 sequences are MNHNY and SVGAGI (reference sequence). In nucleotides, the CDR3 is TGTGCCAGCAACCTACAGGGTTGGGACACTGAAGCTTTCTTT. Translation: CASNLQGWDTEAFF.

In this sample, this clonotype turned up a few times. The chain is built from TRBV7-2 and TRBJ2-5; 8 bases fit TRBD2. Germline V gene data show CDR1 as SGHTA and CDR2 as FQGNSA. Unmatched junction bases numbered 3, after V lost 4 bases and J lost 2 bases. CDR3 length: 14 residues. CDR3 nucleotide sequence: TGTGCCAGCAGCTCTCAGCGGGGGCAAGAGACCCAGTACTTC. Residues: CASSSQRGQETQYF.

The CDR3 region is CASSLIRTAQETQYF. The CDR3 nucleotides read TGTGCCAGCAGCTTAATACGGACTGCACAAGAGACCCAGTACTTC. This rearrangement joins TRBV11-2 to TRBJ2-5, with a tentative D call TRBD2 (5 bases). V was cut by 2 bases and J by 2 bases, with 12 bases left in between. Germline CDR1 is SGHAT and CDR2 is FQNNGV. This CDR3 comprises 15 residues.

This clonotype was recorded many times. This rearrangement joins TRBV18 to TRBJ2-1; possible D gene TRBD2, 6 bases. The germline gives CDR1 KGHSH, CDR2 LQKENI. The CDR3 spans 17 residues. V was shortened by 0 bases and J by 0 bases, with 12 bases between the two germline ends. CDR3 residues: CASSPPGLSSSYNEQFF. In nucleotides, the CDR3 is TGTGCCAGCTCACCACCGGGACTTTCGAGCTCCTACAATGAGCAGTTCTTC.

The J gene is TRBJ2-7, the V gene TRBV19; no firm D call. CDR3 length: 13 residues. Germline CDR1 is LNHDA and CDR2 is SQIVND (reference sequence). V was clipped by 7 bases and J by 1 base, with 11 bases between them. The CDR3 DNA follows: TGTGCCAGTAATGTCGACCCGTCCTACGAGCAGTACTTC. Its protein is CASNVDPSYEQYF.

This clonotype has a count of ten or more. This chain uses TRBV6-2 or TRBV6-3 with TRBJ2-2, with TRBD2 as a possible D gene (7 bases). The CDR3 sequence is 16 residues long. V lost 6 bases and J 4 bases, leaving 18 bases between the germline ends. Germline-derived CDR1 and CDR2 are MNHEY and SVGEGT. The CDR3 sequence is CASSRGGAMSTGELFF. The CDR3 DNA reads TGTGCCAGCAGCAGAGGGGGGGCTATGAGCACCGGGGAGCTGTTTTTT.

V gene TRBV20-1 combines with J gene TRBJ2-5, with 8 bases fitting TRBD1. The CDR3 contains 13 residues. The J segment lost 5 bases and the V segment lost 2 bases, leaving 4 bases of the junction unmatched. Germline CDR1 and CDR2: DFQATT and SNEGSKA (reference sequence). CDR3 residues: CSARIRGLETQYF. DNA for the CDR3: TGCAGTGCTAGAATCAGGGGGCTGGAGACCCAGTACTTC.